These 22 T cell receptor beta chains originate from one sample sequenced in a study of cytomegalovirus exposure and HLA in healthy donors. This PCR relied on a set of 60 Vbeta primers and 13 Jbeta primers. Some clones are missing from TCRdb's copy, which holds only in-frame ones; the method was immunoSEQ multiplex PCR. Of some 180,000 clones in the sample, under 85% were seen once. The sequenced material came from PBMCs. The receptors derive from a male donor in good health and CMV-seronegative.

This chain joins TRBV18 and TRBJ2-5, with a possible D match to TRBD2 (6 bases). CDR3 size: 15 residues. Trimming took 1 base from V and 1 from J, leaving 10 bases between them. Germline CDR1 reads KGHSH; CDR2 reads LQKENI. The CDR3 is CASSPQSGVQETQYF. The CDR3 nucleotides read TGTGCCAGCTCACCACAATCGGGAGTCCAAGAGACCCAGTACTTC. The complete variable domain, with remaining parts taken from reference TRBV18 and TRBJ2-5, reads NAGVMQNPRHLVRRRGQEARLRCSPMKGHSHVYWYRQLPEEGLKFMVYLQKENIIDESGMPKERFSAEFPKEGPSILRIQQVVRGDSAAYFCASSPQSGVQETQYFGPGTRLLVL.

J is TRBJ1-2 and V is TRBV7-9; D is perhaps TRBD1 (6 bases). V shed 2 bases and J shed 6 bases, with 22 bases lying between them. CDR3 size: 17 residues. Looked up from germline, CDR1 is SEHNR and CDR2 is FQNEAQ (reference sequence). The CDR3 DNA follows: TGTGCCAGCAGCTTAAACGGCAGGGGTTTTCGGCAAGATGGCTACACCTTC. This translates into CASSLNGRGFRQDGYTF.

There are a few counts of this clone. The chain carries TRBV5-1 and TRBJ2-1, with TRBD2 identical over 9 bases. Germline CDR1 and CDR2: SGHRS and YFSETQ. The CDR3 contains 15 residues. V shed 3 bases and J 8 bases; nucleotides not matched to a gene: 9. The CDR3 coding sequence is TGCGCCAGCAGCTCCGGGACTAGCATATGGTATGAGCAGTTCTTC. Translating gives CASSSGTSIWYEQFF.

The chain is built from TRBV9 and TRBJ2-4; TRBD2 matches 7 bases. The germline V gene has CDR1 SGDLS and CDR2 YYNGEE. V lost 0 bases, J lost 2 bases, and 2 bases stayed unmatched. The CDR3 sequence is 15 residues long. The CDR3 loop reads CASSVAGGSKNIQYF. The CDR3 DNA is TGTGCCAGCAGCGTAGCGGGGGGTTCCAAAAACATTCAGTACTTC.

In this sample, this clone turned up once. The gene calls are TRBV11-3 and TRBJ2-1, with D possibly being TRBD2 (6 bases). Germline loops: CDR1 SGHNT, CDR2 YENEEA. The V end lost 1 base, the J end lost 9 bases, and 13 bases lay between the germline ends. The CDR3 consists of 14 residues. CDR3 residues: CASSLVAESGEQFF. For the CDR3, the DNA is TGTGCCAGCAGCTTAGTAGCGGAAAGTGGTGAGCAGTTCTTC.

This rearrangement joins TRBV7-2 to TRBJ2-5; unclear D gene. This CDR3 is 14 amino acids long. Germline V gives CDR1 SGHTA, CDR2 FQGNSA. V gave up 4 bases and J gave up 2 bases, with 11 bases separating them. The CDR3 is CASSSGGAQETQYF. CDR3 in DNA: TGTGCCAGCAGCTCCGGCGGAGCGCAAGAGACCCAGTACTTC. The full variable domain, completed using reference TRBV7-2 and TRBJ2-5, is GAGVSQSPSNKVTEKGKDVELRCDPISGHTALYWYRQSLGQGLEFLIYFQGNSAPDKSGLPSDRFSAERTGGSVSTLTIQRTQQEDSAVYLCASSSGGAQETQYFGPGTRLLVL.

Only a few counts were recorded for this clone. The chain joins TRBV30 to TRBJ2-5, with 10 bases lining up with TRBD2. J was trimmed by 5 bases and V by 5 bases; bases with no gene match: 2. In germline, CDR1 is GTSNPN, CDR2 SVGIG (reference sequence). The CDR3 length is 12 residues. The CDR3: CAWETSGETQYF. CDR3 bases: TGTGCCTGGGAGACTAGCGGGGAGACCCAGTACTTC.

J is TRBJ2-3 and V is TRBV28; no firm D call. CDR3 length: 14 amino acids. V shed 4 bases and J shed 2 bases, with 10 bases lying between them. CDR1 is MDHEN, CDR2 SYDVKM, per germline. The CDR3 reads CASSSARITDTQYF. The CDR3 DNA reads as TGTGCCAGCAGTTCCGCGCGTATCACAGATACGCAGTATTTT.

The gene calls are TRBV6-1 and TRBJ1-1, with TRBD1 identical over 11 bases. Unmatched junction bases numbered 9, after V lost 8 bases and J lost 4 bases. Germline CDR1 and CDR2: MNHNS and SASEGT. This CDR3 is 15 amino acids long. CDR3: CASCRGGTGGTEAFF. In DNA, the CDR3 is TGTGCCAGCTGTCGGGGGGGGACAGGGGGCACTGAAGCTTTCTTT.

This rearrangement joins TRBV28 to TRBJ2-1, with D tentatively TRBD1 (5 bases). This CDR3 is 13 amino acids long. Germline V gives CDR1 MDHEN, CDR2 SYDVKM. The V end was cut by 4 bases, the J end by 4 bases, with 8 bases between. In DNA form, the CDR3 reads TGTGCCAGCAGTTACAGGCTTTACAATGAGCAGTTCTTC. Amino acids: CASSYRLYNEQFF. The full variable domain, completed using reference TRBV28 and TRBJ2-1, is DVKVTQSSRYLVKRTGEKVFLECVQDMDHENMFWYRQDPGLGLRLIYFSYDVKMKEKGDIPEGYSVSREKKERFSLILESASTNQTSMYLCASSYRLYNEQFFGPGTRLTVL.

This clone has just one count. The chain joins TRBV10-3 to TRBJ1-2; 9 nucleotides agree with TRBD1. The CDR3 sequence is 14 residues long. V lost 6 bases to trimming and J lost 4 bases; unmatched junction nucleotides: 6. Per germline, CDR1 ENHRY and CDR2 SYGVKD. The DNA for the CDR3 is TGTGCCATCAGACCGGGACAGGGACTCTATGGCTACACCTTC. Amino acid sequence: CAIRPGQGLYGYTF.

In regard to this clone: The same CDR3 also results from other DNA sequences found in this sample. The rearrangement joins TRBV7-2 to TRBJ2-3, with no clear D. Germline loops: CDR1 SGHTA, CDR2 FQGNSA. This CDR3 is built from 12 residues. The V end lost 4 bases, the J end lost 2 bases, and 4 bases lay between the germline ends. This CDR3 is CASSSYTDTQYF. In nucleotides, the CDR3 is TGTGCCAGCAGCTCGTACACAGATACGCAGTATTTT.

The chain couples TRBV28 to TRBJ2-1; D gene ambiguous. Between the trimmed V and J ends, which lost 2 bases and 8 bases, there was a span of 7 bases. The CDR3 runs to 12 residues. Germline V gene sequence: CDR1 MDHEN, CDR2 SYDVKM. CDR3 residues: CASSLIGDEQFF. The CDR3 DNA is TGTGCCAGCAGTTTAATAGGAGATGAGCAGTTCTTC.

This clone was observed a single time. The genes are TRBV7-2 and TRBJ2-1; D is possibly TRBD2 (6 bases). Germline V gene sequence: CDR1 SGHTA, CDR2 FQGNSA. V was cut by 6 bases and J by 0 bases, with 18 bases left in between. The CDR3 is 17 residues long. This CDR3 reads CASRPTGLPRSYNEQFF. The CDR3 DNA sequence: TGTGCCAGCAGACCTACGGGACTCCCCCGCTCCTACAATGAGCAGTTCTTC.

The chain employs TRBV4-2 and TRBJ1-2, with D possibly being TRBD1 (5 bases). Germline V gene data show CDR1 as LGHNA and CDR2 as YNFKEQ. The CDR3 contains 14 residues. V gave up 1 base and J gave up 6 bases, with 12 bases separating them. The CDR3 spells CASSQAEWGDGYTF. The CDR3 DNA reads as TGTGCCAGCAGCCAAGCTGAATGGGGGGATGGCTACACCTTC.

This chain uses TRBV28 with TRBJ2-1; D gene ambiguous. CDR1 and CDR2 (germline): MDHEN, SYDVKM. V lost 4 bases and J lost 4, with 5 bases in between. The CDR3 covers 12 residues. Here the CDR3 reads CASSWRYNEQFF. As DNA, the CDR3 is TGTGCCAGCAGTTGGCGGTACAATGAGCAGTTCTTC.

The V and J genes are TRBV2 and TRBJ2-1; TRBD2 aligns across 14 bases. The CDR3 has 17 amino acids. The V gene's germline CDR1 is SNHLY and CDR2 FYNNEI. J was trimmed by 6 bases and V by 6 bases; bases with no gene match: 10. CDR3 coding DNA: TGTGCCAGCAGAAGAGGGACTAGCGGGAGAATGGGCAATGAGCAGTTCTTC. Its translation is CASRRGTSGRMGNEQFF.

A note on this clone: The same CDR3 arises from other DNA sequences in this sample as well. The chain employs TRBV30 and TRBJ1-1; TRBD1 is a possible D gene (5 bases). There are 13 residues in the CDR3. Between the trimmed V and J ends, which lost 0 bases and 1 base, there was a span of 6 bases. Germline-derived CDR1 and CDR2 are GTSNPN and SVGIG (reference sequence). The CDR3 nucleotides are TGTGCCTGGAGTGTACAGGAGAACACTGAAGCTTTCTTT. It is translated as CAWSVQENTEAFF.

The chain carries TRBV5-6 and TRBJ1-6; unclear D gene. Germline-derived CDR1 and CDR2 are SGHDT and YYEEEE. V was shortened by 4 bases and J by 7 bases, with 9 bases between the two germline ends. CDR3 size: 13 residues. The CDR3 sequence: CASSPGVNSPLHF. The CDR3 DNA sequence: TGTGCCAGCAGCCCCGGGGTAAATTCACCCCTCCACTTT.

V and J are TRBV6-1 and TRBJ1-5; D not resolved. Trimming took off 7 bases at V and 1 base at J, with 14 bases between the two ends. Per germline, CDR1 MNHNS and CDR2 SASEGT. The CDR3 consists of 15 residues. In nucleotides, the CDR3 is TGTGCCAGCAATGTGGTAGATCCGAGCAATCAGCCCCAGCATTTT. Protein sequence: CASNVVDPSNQPQHF.

The chain combines TRBV6-1 with TRBJ1-1; 9 bases agree with TRBD1. The germline V gene has CDR1 MNHNS and CDR2 SASEGT. The V segment lost 5 bases and the J segment 4 bases; nucleotides outside the gene matches: 8. This CDR3 is 15 amino acids long. In DNA, the CDR3 is TGTGCCAGCAGTTCGAACAGGGGGCGCCTCACTGAAGCTTTCTTT. This sequence encodes CASSSNRGRLTEAFF.

CDR3 sequence reads: CAARGQGDQPQHF. CDR3 DNA: TGTGCCGCAAGAGGACAGGGAGATCAGCCCCAGCATTTT. The rearrangement links TRBV30 to TRBJ1-5; 8 bases map to TRBD1. The V gene end was trimmed by 8 bases and the J gene end by 5 bases; junction bases not matched to a gene: 8. Germline V gene lookup returns CDR1 GTSNPN and CDR2 SVGIG (reference sequence). CDR3 length equals 13 residues.